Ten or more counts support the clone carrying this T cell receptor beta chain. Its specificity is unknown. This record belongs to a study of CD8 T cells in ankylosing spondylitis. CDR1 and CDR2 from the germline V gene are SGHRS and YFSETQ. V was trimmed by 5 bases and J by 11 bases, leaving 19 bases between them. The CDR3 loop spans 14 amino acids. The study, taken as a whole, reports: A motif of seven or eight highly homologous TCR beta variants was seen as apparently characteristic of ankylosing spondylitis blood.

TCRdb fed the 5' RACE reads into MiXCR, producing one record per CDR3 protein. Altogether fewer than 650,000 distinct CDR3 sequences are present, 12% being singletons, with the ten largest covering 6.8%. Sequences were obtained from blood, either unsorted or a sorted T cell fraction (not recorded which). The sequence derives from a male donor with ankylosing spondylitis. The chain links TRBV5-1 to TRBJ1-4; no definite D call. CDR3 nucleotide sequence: TGCGCCAGCAGTTTTACAGAATACCCCCTCAAACTGTTTTTT. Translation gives CASSFTEYPLKLFF.